A selection of T cell receptor beta chains follows, all from one sample in a study of T cells in Graves' hyperthyroidism and ophthalmopathy. Each CDR3 protein gets one entry after TCRdb re-called the multiplex PCR reads with MiXCR. The table includes some 300,000 distinct CDR3 sequences, around a fifth detected once. Material for sequencing was blood. The receptors originated from a man over 45 with Graves' ophthalmopathy. CDR3s include the opening cysteine and the closing phenylalanine or tryptophan. D genes are given only for firm matches. Some rows mark clone size as missing; the rest say once, few, many or name a class of expanded clone.

J gene	clone size	V gene	D gene	CDR3 protein	CDR3 DNA
TRBJ2-7	few	TRBV20-1	TRBD1	CSARAAGTGTYEQYF	TGCAGTGCTAGAGCGGCCGGGACAGGGACCTACGAGCAGTACTTC
TRBJ2-5	few	TRBV7-8	-	CASSFCPPETQYF	TGTGCCAGCAGCTTCTGTCCCCCGGAGACCCAGTACTTC
TRBJ2-3	many	TRBV11-2	TRBD2	CAITSGSTDTQYF	TGTGCCATCACTAGCGGGAGCACAGATACGCAGTATTTT
TRBJ2-1	-	TRBV20-1	TRBD2	CSARAPGLPYNEQFF	TGCAGTGCTAGAGCTCCGGGACTACCCTACAATGAGCAGTTCTTC
TRBJ2-1	-	TRBV3-1	-	CASSVALSSYNEQFF	TGTGCCAGCAGCGTAGCACTGTCCTCCTACAATGAGCAGTTCTTC
TRBJ2-5	few	TRBV19	-	CASSPSPMGETQYF	TGTGCCAGTAGTCCGTCACCTATGGGGGAGACCCAGTACTTC
TRBJ1-2	many	TRBV20-1	-	CSAAEGQSSNYGYTF	TGCAGTGCAGCCGAAGGACAGTCCTCTAACTATGGCTACACCTTC
TRBJ1-5	many	TRBV28	TRBD1	CASSLGQGWPPQHF	TGTGCCAGCAGTTTGGGACAGGGGTGGCCGCCCCAGCATTTT
TRBJ2-1	-	TRBV5-1	-	CASTYNQPEQFF	TGCGCCAGCACCTATAACCAACCTGAGCAGTTCTTC
TRBJ2-7	-	TRBV7-8	TRBD2	CASSFGTSVVVSYEQYF	TGTGCCAGCAGCTTTGGGACTAGCGTTGTAGTCTCCTACGAGCAGTACTTC
TRBJ2-3	few	TRBV7-9	TRBD1	CASSPWTGLIPHETTDTQYF	TGTGCCAGCAGCCCCTGGACAGGCCTTATACCTCACGAAACGACAGATACGCAGTATTTT
TRBJ2-5	-	TRBV12-5	TRBD1	CASGKGQGQETQYF	TGTGCTAGTGGGAAAGGACAGGGTCAAGAGACCCAGTACTTC
TRBJ2-7	-	TRBV7-3	-	CASSLEGGKAYEQYF	TGTGCCAGCAGCCTAGAGGGGGGCAAGGCCTACGAGCAGTACTTC
TRBJ2-7	many	TRBV11-3	-	CASSLDRWDLSYEQYF	TGTGCCAGCAGCTTAGATCGGTGGGACCTCTCCTACGAGCAGTACTTC
TRBJ2-1	-	TRBV5-4	TRBD2	CASSLGGTSAYNEQFF	TGTGCCAGCAGCTTGGGTGGGACTAGCGCTTACAATGAGCAGTTCTTC
TRBJ1-1	many	TRBV2	-	CASRETEIKNTEAFF	TGTGCCAGCAGGGAGACAGAGATAAAGAACACTGAAGCTTTCTTT
TRBJ2-1	-	TRBV28	-	CANSQTSYNEQFF	TGTGCCAACAGTCAAACTAGCTACAATGAGCAGTTCTTC
TRBJ2-3	few	TRBV12-3/TRBV12-4	TRBD2	CASSPTGPSGRHTQYF	TGTGCCAGCAGTCCAACCGGGCCTAGCGGCCGCCATACGCAGTATTTT
TRBJ1-1	many	TRBV6-5	-	CASSYSTPIAQNTEAFF	TGTGCCAGCAGTTACTCGACCCCCATAGCTCAGAACACTGAAGCTTTCTTT
TRBJ2-4	-	TRBV30	TRBD2	CACPPGLAENIQYF	TGTGCCTGCCCCCCGGGACTAGCGGAAAACATTCAGTACTTC
TRBJ1-5	-	TRBV28	-	CASEYWRSNQPQHF	TGTGCCAGCGAGTATTGGAGGAGCAATCAGCCCCAGCATTTT
TRBJ1-3	-	TRBV7-6	-	CASSLEAGNTIYF	TGTGCCAGCAGCTTGGAAGCAGGAAACACCATATATTTT
TRBJ2-1	many	TRBV7-6	-	CASSGQGQSSSYNEQFF	TGTGCCAGCAGCGGGCAGGGACAAAGTAGCTCCTACAATGAGCAGTTCTTC
TRBJ2-2	many	TRBV5-1	TRBD1	CASSSGTGVTGELFF	TGCGCCAGCAGCTCCGGGACAGGGGTCACCGGGGAGCTGTTTTTT
TRBJ2-3	many	TRBV7-8	TRBD2	CASSSILAGGKADTQYF	TGTGCCAGCAGCTCGATACTAGCGGGAGGAAAGGCAGATACGCAGTATTTT
TRBJ2-3	few	TRBV12-3/TRBV12-4	-	CASSKNFDTQYF	TGTGCCAGCAGCAAAAACTTCGATACGCAGTATTTT
TRBJ2-7	-	TRBV2	TRBD2	CASSEAGLRGTSGTYEQYF	TGTGCCAGCAGTGAAGCGGGGTTACGTGGGACTAGCGGGACCTACGAGCAGTACTTC
TRBJ2-2	-	TRBV12-5	-	CASGLGSTGELFF	TGTGCTAGTGGTTTGGGCAGCACCGGGGAGCTGTTTTTT